The source of this T cell receptor (beta chain) is a study of cytomegalovirus exposure and HLA in healthy donors. A multiplex PCR was run with 60 Vbeta primers and 13 Jbeta primers. In the original workflow: Later reanalysis found 80 million or so unique TCR beta chains, about 11 million of them shared. Here immunoSEQ multiplex PCR was the method, and the copy in TCRdb shows in-frame clones only, minus some. V and J calls and clone size are as listed in that table; D and trimming were resolved from the DNA. The sample is made up of more than 200,000 clones, and the top ten hold about 1% of it. The V segment lost 3 bases and the J segment 3 bases; nucleotides outside the gene matches: 7. The CDR3 runs to 15 residues. CDR1 MGHRA and CDR2 YSYEKL come from the germline V gene.

The TCR was taken from a woman aged 25 to 45 in good health and CMV-seropositive. The sequenced sample was PBMCs. The chain combines TRBV4-1 with TRBJ1-1, with TRBD1 matching over 7 bases. DNA of the CDR3: TGCGCCAGCAGCCACAACAGGGGTAGGGACACTGAAGCTTTCTTT. Its protein is CASSHNRGRDTEAFF.